The rows below give T cell receptor beta chains drawn from one sample of a study of T cells expressing NK-cell markers. TCRdb re-called the 5' RACE reads; every CDR3 protein appears as one record, without DNA. The sample totals over 150,000 distinct CDR3 sequences. The sample comprised blood T cells: a sorted CD56 or NKG2C T cell subset, CD4+ or CD8+ T cells, or bulk PBMC T cells (not recorded which). These receptors were collected from a man aged 18-70 years in good health. The CDR3 runs from the conserved cysteine through the conserved F or W. The order of the fields is J gene, V gene, CDR3 protein.

j_call: TRBJ2-7; v_call: TRBV20-1; cdr3_aa: CSARDLAAGGSEQYF
j_call: TRBJ2-2; v_call: TRBV14; cdr3_aa: CASSQLPGLIYTGELFF
j_call: TRBJ2-1; v_call: TRBV2; cdr3_aa: CATSRTDYNEQFF
j_call: TRBJ2-2; v_call: TRBV12-3/TRBV12-4; cdr3_aa: CASSRGLFDSGELFF
j_call: TRBJ2-7; v_call: TRBV15; cdr3_aa: CATSRWTGNYEQYF
j_call: TRBJ2-6; v_call: TRBV7-9; cdr3_aa: CASSLGPGESGANVLTF
j_call: TRBJ1-5; v_call: TRBV30; cdr3_aa: CAWRTAWDQPQHF
j_call: TRBJ2-1; v_call: TRBV28; cdr3_aa: CASSLFAGGRGEQFF
j_call: TRBJ2-7; v_call: TRBV6-1; cdr3_aa: CASSQRQEVYEQYF
j_call: TRBJ2-4; v_call: TRBV12-3/TRBV12-4; cdr3_aa: CASSWGPKNIQYF
j_call: TRBJ2-3; v_call: TRBV4-2; cdr3_aa: CASSQVVTSGGRADTQYF
j_call: TRBJ2-6; v_call: TRBV28; cdr3_aa: CASSSGLPAGANVLTF
j_call: TRBJ2-7; v_call: TRBV20-1; cdr3_aa: CSAARRDRGSYEQYF
j_call: TRBJ2-5; v_call: TRBV7-6; cdr3_aa: CASSPQGLFSETQYF
j_call: TRBJ2-1; v_call: TRBV5-6; cdr3_aa: CASSFTGTDNEQFF
j_call: TRBJ2-7; v_call: TRBV12-3/TRBV12-4; cdr3_aa: CASSYQDRSYEQYF
j_call: TRBJ2-1; v_call: TRBV5-5; cdr3_aa: CASSSISNGGNEQFF
j_call: TRBJ2-2; v_call: TRBV9; cdr3_aa: CASSVAGVAGGYDDTGELFF
j_call: TRBJ2-6; v_call: TRBV11-2; cdr3_aa: CASSPDRTGPHLFSGANVLTF
j_call: TRBJ2-7; v_call: TRBV12-3/TRBV12-4; cdr3_aa: CASSRGTGDYEQYF
j_call: TRBJ2-2; v_call: TRBV27; cdr3_aa: CASSLYRGWGELFF
j_call: TRBJ1-6; v_call: TRBV24-1; cdr3_aa: CATSEGNSPLHF
j_call: TRBJ1-6; v_call: TRBV7-2; cdr3_aa: CASSLGQGGTLHF
j_call: TRBJ2-7; v_call: TRBV12-3/TRBV12-4; cdr3_aa: CASRRGTLSYEQYF
j_call: TRBJ2-1; v_call: TRBV28; cdr3_aa: CATERQNSYNEQFF
j_call: TRBJ2-1; v_call: TRBV19; cdr3_aa: CASSSPADEQFF
j_call: TRBJ2-7; v_call: TRBV29-1; cdr3_aa: CSALLAGNIQYF